Each of the 25 T cell receptor beta chains below was sequenced from the same sample in a study of cytomegalovirus exposure and HLA in healthy donors. Primers: 60 Vbeta forward and 13 Jbeta reverse. The data were produced by immunoSEQ multiplex PCR, yet TCRdb's version contains in-frame clones alone and is incomplete. The sample holds around 100,000 clones, under 9% seen once. Sequencing was done on a sample of PBMCs. The receptors here all came from a man aged 50 or older in good health and CMV-seronegative.

This clone was observed a handful of times. The gene calls are TRBV4-1 and TRBJ2-1, with 10 bases that match TRBD2. The germline gives CDR1 MGHRA, CDR2 YSYEKL. Trimming removed 5 bases from V and 3 bases from J; junction bases left unmatched: 7. The CDR3 sequence is 16 residues long. The CDR3 nucleotides read TGCGCCAGCAGCAAAGGACTAGCGGATGTCTACAATGAGCAGTTCTTC. Translating gives CASSKGLADVYNEQFF.

V and J are TRBV10-3 and TRBJ1-1; D might be TRBD1 (5 bases). This CDR3 is built from 11 residues. V was shortened by 8 bases and J by 6 bases, with 10 bases between the two germline ends. Germline V gene data show CDR1 as ENHRY and CDR2 as SYGVKD. The CDR3 DNA reads TGTGCCATCTGGCGGGGACCTGAAGCTTTCTTT. It codes for CAIWRGPEAFF.

As concerns this clone: One end of the junction fails to match germline, which may point to a read error. This rearrangement joins TRBV7-7 to TRBJ1-3; 10 bases match TRBD1. The CDR3 length is 14 residues. CDR1 is SSHAT and CDR2 is FNYEAQ in the germline V gene (reference sequence). Written as DNA, the CDR3 is TGTGCTAGCAGCCCGGGACAGGGGGGAAACACCATATATTTT. Translating gives CASSPGQGGNTIYF. The complete variable domain, with remaining parts taken from reference TRBV7-7 and TRBJ1-3, reads GAGVSQSPRYKVTKRGQDVTLRCDPISSHATLYWYQQALGQGPEFLTYFNYEAQPDKSGLPSDRFSAERPEGSISTLTIQRTEQRDSAMYRCASSPGQGGNTIYFGEGSWLTVV.

There are a few counts of this clone. V and J are TRBV27 and TRBJ2-1; 7 bases fit TRBD2. The CDR3 is 15 amino acids. Trimming at V came to 6 bases and at J to 2 bases, leaving 7 bases not matched to a gene. Germline lookup yields CDR1 MNHEY and CDR2 SMNVEV (reference sequence). CDR3 sequence reads: CASRISGDPYNEQFF. The DNA for the CDR3 is TGTGCCAGCAGGATAAGCGGGGACCCCTACAATGAGCAGTTCTTC.

There are a few counts of this clone. The gene calls are TRBV15 and TRBJ1-3; D remains unclear. Trimming removed 3 bases at V and 0 bases at J, with 9 bases between. The CDR3 has 15 amino acids. Germline V gene data show CDR1 as LNHNV and CDR2 as YYDKDF (reference sequence). As DNA, the CDR3 is TGTGCCACCAGCAGGGGAGAAGGCTCTGGAAACACCATATATTTT. Protein: CATSRGEGSGNTIYF.

The table lists this clone with a few counts. This chain joins TRBV28 and TRBJ1-1, with D perhaps TRBD1 (5 bases). The V end was cut by 6 bases, the J end by 7 bases, with 15 bases between. The CDR3 runs to 13 residues. In germline, CDR1 is MDHEN, CDR2 SYDVKM. CDR3 loop: CASSLGWGGEAFF. The CDR3, as DNA: TGTGCCAGCAGCTTAGGGTGGGGCGGTGAAGCTTTCTTT.

The V gene is TRBV7-2, the J gene TRBJ2-7, with 8 bases fitting TRBD2. This CDR3 contains 14 residues. Germline V gene sequence: CDR1 SGHTA, CDR2 FQGNSA. Trimming took 3 bases from V and 2 from J; bases not matched to a gene: 3. Here the CDR3 DNA reads TGTGCCAGCAGCTTCGGGACTAGGGCCTACGAGCAGTACTTC. Residues: CASSFGTRAYEQYF.

In its sample, this clone was seen a few times. The chain carries TRBV28 and TRBJ2-1, with 7 bases that match TRBD1. This CDR3 has 12 residues. CDR1 is MDHEN and CDR2 is SYDVKM in the germline V gene. With V trimmed by 5 bases and J by 11 bases, 6 bases remained unmatched. The CDR3 here is CASSQDRRQQFF. DNA for the CDR3: TGTGCCAGCAGTCAGGACAGGAGGCAGCAGTTCTTC.

This clone has a handful of counts. The genes are TRBV6-5 and TRBJ2-4; unclear D gene. Per the germline V gene, CDR1 is MNHEY and CDR2 is SVGAGI. Between the trimmed V and J ends, which lost 5 bases and 0 bases, there was a span of 8 bases. The CDR3 consists of 14 residues. CDR3 loop: CASSPVLAKNIQYF. DNA of the CDR3: TGTGCCAGCAGTCCCGTCTTAGCCAAAAACATTCAGTACTTC.

This clone was picked up a small number of times. The genes are TRBV13 and TRBJ2-7; TRBD1 might be the D (5 bases). CDR3 length: 14 amino acids. Germline V gene lookup returns CDR1 PRHDT and CDR2 FYEKMQ (reference sequence). Trimming cost V 3 bases and J 6 bases, with 15 bases left between them. DNA of the CDR3: TGTGCCAGCAGCTTCGTAAGGGGCTCCCGCGAGCAGTACTTC. Translated: CASSFVRGSREQYF.

The rearrangement joins TRBV29-1 to TRBJ2-5, with D possibly TRBD2 on 5 matching bases. The better agreement between TRBJ2-7 and the DNA end casts doubt on the J call. This CDR3 comprises 12 residues. Germline assignment: CDR1 SQVTM and CDR2 ANQGSEA. The CDR3 loop reads CSVSAGSYEQYF. The CDR3 DNA reads as TGCAGCGTTTCGGCGGGTTCGTACGAGCAGTACTTC.

The rearrangement links TRBV30 to TRBJ2-7, with 8 bases matching TRBD2. V was pared by 2 bases and J by 7 bases, with 7 bases of the junction left unmatched. CDR3 length equals 13 residues. The germline V gene has CDR1 GTSNPN and CDR2 SVGIG (reference sequence). CDR3 region: CAWSLSSGSEQYF. CDR3 in DNA: TGTGCCTGGAGTTTATCTAGCGGGTCTGAGCAGTACTTC.

The V call is TRBV6-7, the J call TRBJ2-6; D unclear. TRBV6-7 belongs to the ORF category, with a function that is uncertain. V dropped 5 bases and J dropped 0 bases, with 5 bases sitting between them. The CDR3 length is 14 residues. The CDR3 spells CASSLGSGANVLTF. CDR3 in DNA: TGTGCCAGCAGTCTCGGCTCTGGGGCCAACGTCCTGACTTTC.

In this sample, this clone turned up a few times. The chain joins TRBV14 to TRBJ2-7; 10 positions match TRBD2. Per germline, CDR1 SGHDN and CDR2 FVKESK. The CDR3 spans 15 residues. V dropped 6 bases and J dropped 0; count of bases not matched to a gene: 5. Here the CDR3 DNA reads TGTGCCAGCAGTTCCGGGACTAGCGCCTCCTACGAGCAGTACTTC. It codes for CASSSGTSASYEQYF. Full variable domain (missing parts from reference TRBV14 and TRBJ2-7): EAGVTQFPSHSVIEKGQTVTLRCDPISGHDNLYWYRRVMGKEIKFLLHFVKESKQDESGMPNNRFLAERTGGTYSTLKVQPAELEDSGVYFCASSSGTSASYEQYFGPGTRLTVT.

This chain uses TRBV7-2 with TRBJ2-5; 7 nucleotides align to TRBD1. The CDR3 consists of 14 residues. J was trimmed by 2 bases and V by 1 base; bases with no gene match: 1. The germline V gene has CDR1 SGHTA and CDR2 FQGNSA. CDR3 sequence: CASSLGRGQETQYF. The CDR3, as DNA: TGTGCCAGCAGCTTAGGCAGGGGGCAAGAGACCCAGTACTTC.

This clone was observed a handful of times. The genes are TRBV28 and TRBJ2-5, with TRBD2 as a possible D gene (5 bases). Trimming removed 2 bases from V and 2 bases from J, with 12 bases in between. CDR3 length: 15 amino acids. Germline V gives CDR1 MDHEN, CDR2 SYDVKM. This CDR3 is CASSLGGRQQETQYF. The CDR3 bases are TGTGCCAGCAGTTTAGGAGGCCGACAACAAGAGACCCAGTACTTC.

V usage is TRBV23-1 and J usage is TRBJ2-3, with D perhaps matching TRBD2 (5 bases). TRBV23-1 is filed as an ORF, its function uncertain. V was pared by 0 bases and J by 0 bases, with 7 bases between. This CDR3 contains 15 residues. CDR3 DNA sequence: TGCGCCAGCAGTCAATCGCGGAGGAGCACAGATACGCAGTATTTT. Its translation is CASSQSRRSTDTQYF.

This chain joins TRBV6-5 and TRBJ1-5; D is possibly TRBD1 (6 bases). In germline, CDR1 is MNHEY, CDR2 SVGAGI. The CDR3 spans 14 residues. V lost 6 bases to trimming and J lost 3 bases, with 12 bases between them. The CDR3 region is CASREGGSNQPQHF. The CDR3 region has the DNA TGTGCCAGCAGGGAGGGGGGGTCCAATCAGCCCCAGCATTTT.

The chain uses TRBV30 and TRBJ1-4, with 10 bases fitting TRBD1. The V gene's germline CDR1 is GTSNPN and CDR2 SVGIG (reference sequence). V shed 2 bases, J shed 3 bases, and the junction held 3 bases outside the gene matches. The CDR3 has 15 amino acids. For the CDR3, the DNA is TGTGCCTGGAGTCCCGGGACAGGGGCTAATGAAAAACTGTTTTTT. Translation gives CAWSPGTGANEKLFF.

The chain carries TRBV7-9 and TRBJ2-7; TRBD2 matches 9 bases. Germline loops: CDR1 SEHNR, CDR2 FQNEAQ (reference sequence). This CDR3 has 17 amino acids. Germline trimming cut 3 bases from V and 0 bases from J; bases unmatched to any gene: 9. The CDR3 DNA follows: TGTGCCAGCAGCTTGGGTGAGAGCGGGGGGATCTCCTACGAGCAGTACTTC. It encodes CASSLGESGGISYEQYF.

CDR3 nucleotide sequence: TGTGCCAGCAGGCCTAATACAGGGGTTGGGGCTTTCTTT. It codes for CASRPNTGVGAFF. This chain connects TRBV2 to TRBJ1-1; 7 nucleotides match TRBD1. CDR3 length equals 13 residues. Trimming took 6 bases from V and 11 from J; bases not matched to a gene: 12. The germline CDR1 and CDR2 sequences are SNHLY and FYNNEI.

This clone was picked up a small number of times. V is TRBV11-2 and J is TRBJ2-5; weak D call: TRBD1 (5 bases). Germline V gene data show CDR1 as SGHAT and CDR2 as FQNNGV. This CDR3 region has 17 residues. V lost 4 bases and J lost 1, with 19 bases in between. CDR3 protein: CASSSLRQISFQETQYF. The CDR3 DNA reads TGTGCCAGCAGCTCACTCCGACAGATTTCATTCCAAGAGACCCAGTACTTC.

This clone was seen a few times. J is TRBJ1-2 and V is TRBV29-1; D is ambiguous. CDR1 is SQVTM, CDR2 ANQGSEA, per germline. The V and J ends lost 1 base and 3 bases respectively, with 9 bases between them. This CDR3 is built from 13 residues. In DNA form, the CDR3 reads TGCAGCGTTGAAGTGTCCAGTGACTATGGCTACACCTTC. Translating gives CSVEVSSDYGYTF. The whole variable domain, remainder taken from reference TRBV29-1 and TRBJ1-2, is SAVISQKPSRDICQRGTSLTIQCQVDSQVTMMFWYRQQPGQSLTLIATANQGSEATYESGFVIDKFPISRPNLTFSTLTVSNMSPEDSSIYLCSVEVSSDYGYTFGSGTRLTVV.

This chain links TRBV18 with TRBJ1-1; D not resolved. Germline CDR1 is KGHSH and CDR2 is LQKENI. The V and J ends lost 4 bases and 0 bases respectively, with 3 bases between them. This CDR3 is built from 12 residues. The CDR3 sequence is CASSLVNTEAFF. The CDR3 nucleotides read TGTGCCAGCTCACTAGTGAACACTGAAGCTTTCTTT.

This clone came up a few times. The chain links TRBV19 to TRBJ2-5, with TRBD2 matching 9 bases. The CDR3 length is 15 residues. Germline V lookup: CDR1 LNHDA, CDR2 SQIVND (reference sequence). Germline trimming cut 5 bases from V and 5 bases from J; bases unmatched to any gene: 9. CDR3 residues: CASSGRGGGKETQYF. DNA of the CDR3: TGTGCCAGTAGTGGCCGCGGGGGGGGAAAGGAGACCCAGTACTTC.